This T cell receptor beta chain was documented in a study of T-cell reconstitution after alpha-beta-depleted transplantation in children. V lost 3 bases, J lost 8 bases, and 1 base stayed unmatched. The length of the CDR3 is 12 residues. Unique molecular identifiers were used in preparing the TCRbeta library. MiXCR, applied by TCRdb to the PCR reads, yields one record per CDR3 protein. The repertoire holds 100,000 to 150,000 distinct CDR3 sequences, with 23% as singletons. Findings and caveats of the study: The study traced high day-60 TCRbeta diversity in some patients to surviving recipient T cells and thymic progenitors. T-cell counts and diversity at one year post-transplant came mainly from newly produced T cells. Where alpha-beta T cells came from about two months after transplant was reportedly several hundred expanded graft clones.

To note about this clonotype: The antigen is unknown.

This clonotype was obtained from a male patient aged 2 to 9 who had a stem cell transplant for chronic granulomatous disease, so the T cells may come from the graft donor. V and J are TRBV12-3 or TRBV12-4 and TRBJ2-1; TRBD2 aligns across 7 bases. The material sequenced was PBMCs, mostly from graft donor cells, taken 180 days after TCRalphabeta/CD19-depleted stem cell transplant. The CDR3 spells CASSLGGYEQFF. CDR3 DNA sequence: TGTGCCAGCAGTTTGGGGGGGTATGAGCAGTTCTTC.